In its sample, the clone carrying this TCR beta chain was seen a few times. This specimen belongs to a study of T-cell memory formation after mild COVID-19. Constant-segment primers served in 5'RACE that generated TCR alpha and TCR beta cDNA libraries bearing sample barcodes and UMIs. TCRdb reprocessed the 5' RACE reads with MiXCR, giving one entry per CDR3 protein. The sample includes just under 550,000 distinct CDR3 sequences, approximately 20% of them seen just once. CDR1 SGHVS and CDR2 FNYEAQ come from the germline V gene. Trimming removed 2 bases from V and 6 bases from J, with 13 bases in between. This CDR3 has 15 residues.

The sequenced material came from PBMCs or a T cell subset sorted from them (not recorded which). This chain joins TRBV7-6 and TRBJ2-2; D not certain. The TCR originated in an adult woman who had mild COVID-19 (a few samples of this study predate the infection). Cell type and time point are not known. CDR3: CASSLPSAASGELFF. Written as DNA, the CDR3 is TGTGCCAGCAGCTTACCCTCGGCGGCGTCCGGGGAGCTGTTTTTT.